This T cell receptor (beta chain) is from a study of cytomegalovirus exposure and HLA in healthy donors. Regarding the study as a whole: TCR beta V- and J-gene trimming, according to a later analysis, was linked to a missense DCLRE1C variant. A later analysis showed TCR association rates differing by HLA locus, peaking at DRB1 and lowest at HLA-C.

In the case of this clone: The antigen remains unidentified.

V was trimmed by 0 bases and J by 3 bases, leaving 5 bases between them. Germline CDR1 and CDR2: SGHTA and FQGNSA. This CDR3 contains 13 residues. Amplification used 60 Vbeta primers and 13 Jbeta primers. Generated by immunoSEQ multiplex PCR, the TCRdb table keeps only in-frame clones and is missing some. In the table there are hundreds of thousands of clones, more than 75% of which are singletons. Sequenced: PBMCs. The chain carries TRBV7-2 and TRBJ2-5; D is possibly TRBD2 (5 bases). This sequence originates from a girl aged 2-9 years in good health and CMV-seronegative. This chain's CDR3 is CASSLAREETQYF. The CDR3 DNA is TGTGCCAGCAGCTTAGCGAGGGAAGAGACCCAGTACTTC.